Described below is a single T cell receptor beta chain sequence and its context. This clone was counted a single time. What antigen it recognizes has not been identified. There are no base qualities to consult, and no much larger clone falls within one base. The immunoSEQ Assay, a bias-controlled multiplex PCR, was used to amplify TCRbeta CDR3 regions from genomic DNA. Per the original workflow: The number of nucleated cells in each sample was estimated by amplification of reference gene primers within the assay. Sequence reads were collapsed and filtered to measure the absolute abundance of every unique TCRbeta CDR3 rearrangement. For each sample, productive Simpson clonality was calculated by taking the square root of Simpson's diversity index across productive rearrangements. TCRdb stores this immuneACCESS table with in-frame sequences only. Part of the clones is absent; in the studies checked, under half of the shortfall reflects unresolved V genes, and no reason is known for the rest. The V and J calls and clone size are taken from that table; D and trimming were inferred from the DNA. Counted in this sample were 200,000 to 250,000 clones; about four fifths of them appeared once. Of the sample, approximately 3.2% is held by the ten largest clones.

The entry originates in a study of blood T cell repertoires in COVID-19 (dated by TCRdb to 2020 to 2021). A note on the overall study: Samples covering the acute and convalescent phases of COVID-19 were provided by collaborators in the United States, Italy and Spain. Subjects who had been exposed to COVID-19, were actively infected with it, or had recovered from it provided the deeply sampled blood TCRbeta repertoires that made up the dataset. The material from the prospective study consisted of cDNA or gDNA derived from T cells, B-cell-depleted T cells, or PBMCs. The sample metadata nearly always contained a de-identified subject ID, COVID-19 status, age in years and sex. Samples were obtained from the ongoing ImmuneRACE study (first 160 participants) and from 1,254 subjects provided by 6 global collaborators. Where available, HLA class I and class II types were taken from metadata supplied by the sample provider and were not determined by assay-based typing. The repertoires were made available in a free public database intended to serve as a resource for research on the immune response to SARS-CoV-2.

Reading from cysteine to phenylalanine, the CDR3 counts 18 amino acids. Kept here is only the CDR3 DNA, which spans 54 bases and is read in frame from base 1. From a lookup of the germline V gene, CDR1 and CDR2 are KGHSH and LQKENI. V is pruned by 4 bases and J by 1 base, leaving 8 bases of the junction without a gene match. General findings and caveats noted by the study authors: How much clinical and demographic metadata was included differed by source and by participant, and the metadata was provided uncurated.

The collaborating institutions used their own protocols to collect whole blood in K2EDTA tubes. For TCRbeta analysis, collaborators shipped samples in one of three forms: frozen whole blood, isolated PBMCs, or DNA extracted from either of those sample types. The specimen was peripheral blood. The rearrangement joined TRBV18 to TRBJ1-5; 12 middle bases align to TRBD1. The receptor's source is a woman aged 18 to 35 with acute or convalescent COVID-19. The CDR3 is CASSHGTGGGLSNQPQHF. The sequenced DNA is TGTGCCAGCTCACACGGGACAGGGGGCGGATTGAGCAATCAGCCCCAGCATTTT.